This T cell receptor (beta chain) was obtained from a study of T cells after yellow fever vaccination. There are a few counts of this clonotype. Its antigen remains unknown. In germline, CDR1 is SGHVS, CDR2 FNYEAQ. The germline V and J ends were trimmed by 1 base and 4 bases, with 11 bases remaining between them. The CDR3 has 14 residues. TCR cDNA, made by 5'RACE template switching, carried an added universal primer site and UMIs. TCRdb reprocessed the 5' RACE reads via MiXCR and lists one record per CDR3 protein. The table lists about 170,000 distinct CDR3 sequences, more than 9.5% of them singletons. Notes on the study in general: It was a weaker secondary response, yet one that peaked faster, at day 5 versus 15. The study noted that FACS-sorted repertoires could contain abundant clonotypes contaminating from the bulk population. Clones from primary vaccination mostly reappeared after the booster (approximately 96% CD4, about 85% CD8).

The sequencing used CD8+ T cells sorted from PBMCs, collected 15 days after the yellow fever booster vaccination. This receptor was obtained from a man aged 18 to 30 who received the YFV17D yellow fever vaccine. The chain has TRBV7-6 and TRBJ2-7, with a tentative D call TRBD1 (6 bases). CDR3: CASSLVSQGYEQYF. CDR3 DNA: TGTGCCAGCAGCTTAGTTAGCCAGGGGTACGAGCAGTACTTC.